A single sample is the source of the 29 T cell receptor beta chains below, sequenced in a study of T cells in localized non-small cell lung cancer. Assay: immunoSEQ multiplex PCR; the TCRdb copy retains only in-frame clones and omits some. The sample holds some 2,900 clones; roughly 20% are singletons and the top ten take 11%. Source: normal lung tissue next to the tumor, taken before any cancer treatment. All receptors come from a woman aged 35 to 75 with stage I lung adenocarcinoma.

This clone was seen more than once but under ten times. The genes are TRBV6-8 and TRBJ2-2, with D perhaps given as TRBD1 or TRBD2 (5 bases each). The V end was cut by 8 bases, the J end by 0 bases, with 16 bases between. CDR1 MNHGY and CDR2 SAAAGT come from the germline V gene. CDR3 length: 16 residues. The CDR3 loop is CASHFGTGPNTGELFF. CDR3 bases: TGTGCCAGCCATTTTGGGACGGGACCGAACACCGGGGAGCTGTTTTTT.

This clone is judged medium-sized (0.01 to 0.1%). This CDR3 reads CASSQGGSAMAQYF. The CDR3 nucleotides are TGCGCCAGCAGCCAAGGGGGAAGCGCCATGGCCCAGTACTTC. V gene TRBV23-1 combines with J gene TRBJ2-5, with TRBD1 as a possible D gene (6 bases). TRBV23-1 counts as an open reading frame of uncertain function. V dropped 6 bases and J dropped 9 bases, with 20 bases sitting between them. The CDR3 is 14 residues long.

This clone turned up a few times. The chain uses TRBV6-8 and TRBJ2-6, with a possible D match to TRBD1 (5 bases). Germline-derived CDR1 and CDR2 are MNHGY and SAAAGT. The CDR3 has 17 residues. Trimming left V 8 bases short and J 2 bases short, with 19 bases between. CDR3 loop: CASYRRRPQAGANVLTF. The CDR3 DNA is TGTGCCAGCTACAGGCGACGTCCTCAAGCTGGGGCCAACGTCCTGACTTTC.

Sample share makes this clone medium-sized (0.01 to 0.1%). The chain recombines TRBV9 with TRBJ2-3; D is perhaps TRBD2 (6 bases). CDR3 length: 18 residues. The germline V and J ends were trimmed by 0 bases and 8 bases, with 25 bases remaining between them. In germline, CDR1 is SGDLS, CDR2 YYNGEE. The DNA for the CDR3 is TGTGCCAGCAGCGTAGACGGGAGCCGGACCTCAAGCCGGGGTACGCAGTATTTT. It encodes CASSVDGSRTSSRGTQYF.

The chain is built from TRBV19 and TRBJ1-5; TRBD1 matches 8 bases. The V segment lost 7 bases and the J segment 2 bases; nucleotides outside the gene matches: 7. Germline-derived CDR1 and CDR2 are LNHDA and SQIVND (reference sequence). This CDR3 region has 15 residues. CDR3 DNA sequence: TGTGCCAGTATGCGGGGACAGGCGGGCAATCAGCCCCAGCATTTT. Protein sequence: CASMRGQAGNQPQHF.

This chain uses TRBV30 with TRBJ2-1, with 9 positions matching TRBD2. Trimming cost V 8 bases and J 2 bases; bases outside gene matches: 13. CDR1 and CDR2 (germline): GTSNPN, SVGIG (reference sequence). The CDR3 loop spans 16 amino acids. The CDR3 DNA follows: TGTGCCAGGGACTTGCGCGGGGGGGCCCCCTACAATGAGCAGTTCTTC. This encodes CARDLRGGAPYNEQFF.

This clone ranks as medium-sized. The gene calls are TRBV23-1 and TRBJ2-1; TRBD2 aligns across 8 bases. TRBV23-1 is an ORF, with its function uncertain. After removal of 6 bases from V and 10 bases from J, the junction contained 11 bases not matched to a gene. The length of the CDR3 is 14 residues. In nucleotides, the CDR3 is TGCGCCAGCAGCCAAGGGGGGACTAGTCGCGAGCAGTTCTTC. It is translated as CASSQGGTSREQFF.

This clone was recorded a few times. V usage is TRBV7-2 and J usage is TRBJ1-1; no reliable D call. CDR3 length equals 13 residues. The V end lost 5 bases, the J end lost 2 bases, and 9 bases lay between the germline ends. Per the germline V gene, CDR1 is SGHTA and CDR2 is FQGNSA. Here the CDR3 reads CASSLSGNTEAFF. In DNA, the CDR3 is TGTGCCAGCAGCCTCTCAGGAAACACTGAAGCTTTCTTT. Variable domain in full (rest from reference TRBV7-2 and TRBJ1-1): GAGVSQSPSNKVTEKGKDVELRCDPISGHTALYWYRQSLGQGLEFLIYFQGNSAPDKSGLPSDRFSAERTGGSVSTLTIQRTQQEDSAVYLCASSLSGNTEAFFGQGTRLTVV.

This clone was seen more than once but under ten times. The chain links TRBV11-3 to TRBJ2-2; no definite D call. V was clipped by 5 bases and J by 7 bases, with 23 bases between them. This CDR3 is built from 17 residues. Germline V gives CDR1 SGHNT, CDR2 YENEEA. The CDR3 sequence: CASSPSKGKRRVGELFF. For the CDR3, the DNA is TGTGCCAGCAGCCCCTCGAAGGGTAAGCGCCGGGTCGGGGAGCTGTTTTTT.

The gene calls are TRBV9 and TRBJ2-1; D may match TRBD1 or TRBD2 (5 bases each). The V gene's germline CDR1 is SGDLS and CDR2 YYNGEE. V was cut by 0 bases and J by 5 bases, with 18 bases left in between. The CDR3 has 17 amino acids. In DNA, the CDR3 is TGTGCCAGCAGCGTAGGGGGGTTCGGCAGGAGAAACAATGAGCAGTTCTTC. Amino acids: CASSVGGFGRRNNEQFF.

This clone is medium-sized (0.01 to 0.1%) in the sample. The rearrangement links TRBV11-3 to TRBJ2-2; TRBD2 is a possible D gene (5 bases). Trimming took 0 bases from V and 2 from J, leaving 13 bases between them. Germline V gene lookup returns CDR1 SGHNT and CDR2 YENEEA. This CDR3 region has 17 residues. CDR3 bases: TGTGCCAGCAGCTTAGAGCTCGGGATCCCTAACACCGGGGAGCTGTTTTTT. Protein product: CASSLELGIPNTGELFF.

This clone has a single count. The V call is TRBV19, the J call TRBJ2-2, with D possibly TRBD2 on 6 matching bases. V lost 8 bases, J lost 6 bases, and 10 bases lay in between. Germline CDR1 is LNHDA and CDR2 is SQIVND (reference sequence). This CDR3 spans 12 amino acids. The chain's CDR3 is CASRRDAGELFF. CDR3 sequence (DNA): TGTGCCAGTCGGCGGGACGCCGGGGAGCTGTTTTTT.

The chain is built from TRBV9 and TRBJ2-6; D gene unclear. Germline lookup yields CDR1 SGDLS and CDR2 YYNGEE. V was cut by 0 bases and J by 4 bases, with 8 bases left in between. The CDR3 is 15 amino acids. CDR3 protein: CASSVGSLGANVLTF. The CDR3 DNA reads TGTGCCAGCAGCGTAGGGTCCTTGGGGGCCAACGTCCTGACTTTC.

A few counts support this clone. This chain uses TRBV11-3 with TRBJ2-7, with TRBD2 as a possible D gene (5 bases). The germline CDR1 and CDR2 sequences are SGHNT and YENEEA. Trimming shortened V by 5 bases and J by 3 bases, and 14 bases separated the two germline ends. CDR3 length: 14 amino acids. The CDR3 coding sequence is TGTGCCAGCAGCCGGGGTTCACCCAACTACGAGCAGTACTTC. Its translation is CASSRGSPNYEQYF.

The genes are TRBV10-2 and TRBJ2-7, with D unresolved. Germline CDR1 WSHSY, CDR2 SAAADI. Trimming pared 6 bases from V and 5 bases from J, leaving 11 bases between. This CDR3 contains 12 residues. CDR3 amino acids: CASSHTGDEQYF. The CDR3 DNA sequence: TGCGCCAGCAGCCACACTGGGGACGAGCAGTACTTC.

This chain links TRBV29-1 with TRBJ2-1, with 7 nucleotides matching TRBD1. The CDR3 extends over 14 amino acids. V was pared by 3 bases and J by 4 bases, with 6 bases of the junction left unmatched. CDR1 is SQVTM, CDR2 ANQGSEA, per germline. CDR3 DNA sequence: TGCAGCGTTGATACGACAGGGCTTTACAATGAGCAGTTCTTC. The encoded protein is CSVDTTGLYNEQFF.

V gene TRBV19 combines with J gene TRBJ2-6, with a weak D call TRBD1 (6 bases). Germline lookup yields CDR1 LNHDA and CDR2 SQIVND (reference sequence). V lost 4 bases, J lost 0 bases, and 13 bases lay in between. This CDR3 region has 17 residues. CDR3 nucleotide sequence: TGTGCCAGTAGTAAATCGGGACATCTCTCTGGGGCCAACGTCCTGACTTTC. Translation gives CASSKSGHLSGANVLTF. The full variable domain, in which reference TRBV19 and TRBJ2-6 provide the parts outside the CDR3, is DGGITQSPKYLFRKEGQNVTLSCEQNLNHDAMYWYRQDPGQGLRLIYYSQIVNDFQKGDIAEGYSVSREKKESFPLTVTSAQKNPTAFYLCASSKSGHLSGANVLTFGAGSRLTVL.

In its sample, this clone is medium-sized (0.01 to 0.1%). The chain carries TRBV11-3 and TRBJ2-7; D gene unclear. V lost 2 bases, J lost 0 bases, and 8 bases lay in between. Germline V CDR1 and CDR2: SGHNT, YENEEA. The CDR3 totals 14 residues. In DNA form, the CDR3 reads TGTGCCAGCAGCTTAACCCCGAGCTCCTACGAGCAGTACTTC. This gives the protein CASSLTPSSYEQYF.

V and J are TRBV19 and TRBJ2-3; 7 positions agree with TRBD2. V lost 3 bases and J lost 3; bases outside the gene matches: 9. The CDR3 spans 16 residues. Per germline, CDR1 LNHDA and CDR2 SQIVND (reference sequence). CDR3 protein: CASSILSGASTDTQYF. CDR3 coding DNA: TGTGCCAGTAGTATCCTAAGCGGGGCATCAACAGATACGCAGTATTTT.

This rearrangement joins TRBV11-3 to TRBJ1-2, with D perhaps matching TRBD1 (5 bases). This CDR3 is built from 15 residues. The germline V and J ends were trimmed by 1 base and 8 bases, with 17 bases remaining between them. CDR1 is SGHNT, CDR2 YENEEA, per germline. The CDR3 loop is CASSLGEDSIRGYTF. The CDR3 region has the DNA TGTGCCAGCAGCTTAGGGGAAGACAGTATCCGGGGCTACACCTTC.

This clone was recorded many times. CDR3 bases: TGTGCCAGCAGCCGCGGGGCTAGCGAGGAGACCCAGTACTTC. Protein sequence: CASSRGASEETQYF. V and J are TRBV11-3 and TRBJ2-5; D is perhaps TRBD2 (6 bases). Per germline, CDR1 SGHNT and CDR2 YENEEA. Trimming took 5 bases from V and 5 from J, leaving 15 bases between them. This CDR3 is 14 amino acids long. The variable domain in full, with the rest retrieved from reference TRBV11-3 and TRBJ2-5, is EAGVVQSPRYKIIEKKQPVAFWCNPISGHNTLYWYLQNLGQGPELLIRYENEEAVDDSQLPKDRFSAERLKGVDSTLKIQPAELGDSAVYLCASSRGASEETQYFGPGTRLLVL.

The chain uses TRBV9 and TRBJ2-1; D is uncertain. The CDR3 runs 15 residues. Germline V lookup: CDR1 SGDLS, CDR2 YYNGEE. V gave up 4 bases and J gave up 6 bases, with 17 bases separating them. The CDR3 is CASSPEPGSLNEQFF. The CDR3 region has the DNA TGTGCCAGCAGCCCCGAACCAGGTTCCCTCAATGAGCAGTTCTTC.

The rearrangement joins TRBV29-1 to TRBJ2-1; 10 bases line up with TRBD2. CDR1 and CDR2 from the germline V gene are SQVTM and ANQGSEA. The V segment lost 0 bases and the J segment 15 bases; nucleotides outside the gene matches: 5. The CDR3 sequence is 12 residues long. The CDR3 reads CSVEDRLAGAFF. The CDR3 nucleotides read TGCAGCGTTGAAGATCGCCTAGCGGGAGCGTTCTTC.

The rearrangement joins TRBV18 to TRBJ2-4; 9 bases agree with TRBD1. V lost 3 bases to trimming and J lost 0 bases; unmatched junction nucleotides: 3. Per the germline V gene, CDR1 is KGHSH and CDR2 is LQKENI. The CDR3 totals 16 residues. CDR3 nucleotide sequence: TGTGCCAGCTCACCCGGGACAGGGTTAGCCAAAAACATTCAGTACTTC. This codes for CASSPGTGLAKNIQYF.

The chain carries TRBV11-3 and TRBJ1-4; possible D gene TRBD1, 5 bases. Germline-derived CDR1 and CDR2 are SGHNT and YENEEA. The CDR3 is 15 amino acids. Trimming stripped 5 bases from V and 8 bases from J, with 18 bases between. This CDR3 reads CASSRRRGAEEKLFF. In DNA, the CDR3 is TGTGCCAGCAGCCGCCGAAGGGGCGCGGAAGAAAAACTGTTTTTT.

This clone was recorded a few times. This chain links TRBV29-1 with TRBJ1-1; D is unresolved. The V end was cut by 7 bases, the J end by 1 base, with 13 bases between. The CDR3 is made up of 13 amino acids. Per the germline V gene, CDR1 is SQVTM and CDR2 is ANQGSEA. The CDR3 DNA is TGCAGCGCCGAGGAGCAGCCGAACACTGAAGCTTTCTTT. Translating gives CSAEEQPNTEAFF.

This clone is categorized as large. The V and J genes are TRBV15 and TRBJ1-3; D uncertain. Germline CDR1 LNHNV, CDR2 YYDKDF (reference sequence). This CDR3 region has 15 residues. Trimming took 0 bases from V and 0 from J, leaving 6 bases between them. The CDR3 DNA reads TGTGCCACCAGCAGAGATATGGGCTCTGGAAACACCATATATTTT. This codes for CATSRDMGSGNTIYF.

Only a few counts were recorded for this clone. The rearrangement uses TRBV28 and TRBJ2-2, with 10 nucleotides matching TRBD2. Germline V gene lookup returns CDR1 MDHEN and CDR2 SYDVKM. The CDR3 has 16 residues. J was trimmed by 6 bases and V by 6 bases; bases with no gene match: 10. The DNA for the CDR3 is TGTGCCAGCAGCCGCTCCCCCAGCGGGAGGGCCGGGGAGCTGTTTTTT. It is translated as CASSRSPSGRAGELFF. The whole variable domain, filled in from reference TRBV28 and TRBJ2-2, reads DVKVTQSSRYLVKRTGEKVFLECVQDMDHENMFWYRQDPGLGLRLIYFSYDVKMKEKGDIPEGYSVSREKKERFSLILESASTNQTSMYLCASSRSPSGRAGELFFGEGSRLTVL.

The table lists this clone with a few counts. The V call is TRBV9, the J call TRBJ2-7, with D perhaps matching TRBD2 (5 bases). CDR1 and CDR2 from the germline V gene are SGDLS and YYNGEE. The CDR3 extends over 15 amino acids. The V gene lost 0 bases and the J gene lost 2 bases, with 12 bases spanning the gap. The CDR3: CASSVEGDYPYEQYF. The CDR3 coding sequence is TGTGCCAGCAGCGTAGAAGGAGACTACCCCTACGAGCAGTACTTC.